These T cell receptor beta chains were read from a single sample in a study of identical twins. TCRdb called the 5' RACE reads again in MiXCR, with one record for every CDR3 protein. The sample yields more than 1.5 million distinct CDR3 sequences, roughly a third seen once. The sequencing sample was made of cord blood. Every receptor here comes from a newborn girl in good health. CDR3s include the opening cysteine and the closing phenylalanine or tryptophan. D genes are given only for firm matches. Size is omitted from some rows. Given values are once, few, many or a class for expanded clones.

NA,13,TRBD1,TRBJ1-5,TRBV2,TGTGCCAGCGGACGACAGGGTGGGCAGCCCCAGCATTTT,CASGRQGGQPQHF
NA,11,NA,TRBJ2-5,TRBV24-1,TGTGCCACTTCACCCCAAGAGACCCAGTACTTC,CATSPQETQYF
once,17,NA,TRBJ2-2,TRBV6-6,TGTGCCAGCAGTTACCCTGGACTAACTTCCAACACCGGGGAGCTGTTTTTT,CASSYPGLTSNTGELFF
few,12,NA,TRBJ2-5,TRBV20-1,TGCAGTGCCTCCAGGAGAGAGGAGACCCAGTACTTC,CSASRREETQYF
few,16,NA,TRBJ1-5,TRBV3-1,TGTGCCAGCAGCCAAAACAGCATGTATAGCAATCAGCCCCAGCATTTT,CASSQNSMYSNQPQHF
NA,12,NA,TRBJ2-7,TRBV5-8,TGTGCCAGCCTCCAGTTCCCCTACGAGCAGTACTTC,CASLQFPYEQYF
few,13,NA,TRBJ2-7,TRBV20-1,TGCAGTGCTAGAGAGGGGGCCCTCTACGAGCAGTACTTC,CSAREGALYEQYF
NA,16,NA,TRBJ1-6,TRBV6-6,TGTGCCAGCGGACGTCCACCGGGACAATATAATTCACCCCTCCACTTT,CASGRPPGQYNSPLHF
NA,14,TRBD1,TRBJ2-1,TRBV5-1,TGCGCCAGCAGCCAAGGGACAGGTATCTACGAGCAGTTCTTC,CASSQGTGIYEQFF
NA,16,NA,TRBJ1-5,TRBV13,TGTGCCAGCAGCTTCCACAGAGGGAATGGCAATCAGCCCCAACATTTT,CASSFHRGNGNQPQHF
NA,18,TRBD2,TRBJ2-7,TRBV2,TGTGCCAGCAGTGGTCGGACTAGCGGGAGTCGTGGGGCAATGAGGCAGTACTTC,CASSGRTSGSRGAMRQYF
NA,12,NA,TRBJ1-2,TRBV6-2/TRBV6-3,TGTGCCAGCAAGGGGACGCACTATGGCTACACCTTC,CASKGTHYGYTF
NA,15,TRBD2,TRBJ2-3,TRBV7-9,TGTGCCAGCAGCGCCGGACTAGTGTTCACAGGTACGCAGTATTTT,CASSAGLVFTGTQYF
NA,16,TRBD2,TRBJ2-7,TRBV12-3/TRBV12-4,TGTGCCAGCGGTCCGTTAGGACTAGCGTTTAACAATGAGCAGTACTTC,CASGPLGLAFNNEQYF
NA,16,NA,TRBJ1-4,TRBV7-9,TGTGCCAGCAGCCCAGCATCGGGGGCAACTAATGAAAAACTGTTTTTT,CASSPASGATNEKLFF
many,14,TRBD1,TRBJ1-6,TRBV12-3/TRBV12-4,TGTGCCAGCAGCTTAGGGACAGTTAATTCACCCCTCCACTTT,CASSLGTVNSPLHF